This TCR beta chain was captured by sequencing in a study of OX40 agonist ivuxolimab in advanced cancers. Study in general: Enrollees could have had prior anti-PD-1, anti-PD-L1 or anti-CTLA-4 therapy, which 30% to 50% had received. Study-wide results and caveats: CD4+ and CD8+ T cells in blood underwent clonal expansion by week 6 at 0.1 to 3.0 mg/kg.

This clone was observed a few times. The antigen is unknown. Patients were ruled out by autoimmune disease history or systemic immunosuppression. The table came from immunoSEQ multiplex PCR; TCRdb's copy has only in-frame clones and leaves some out. Of about 82,000 clones detected, 85% to 90% appear once; the ten largest clones hold less than 2.5%. From germline, CDR1 is SNHLY and CDR2 FYNNEI. The CDR3 length is 12 residues. V was trimmed by 6 bases and J by 4 bases, leaving 9 bases between them. This clonotype was obtained from an adult with an advanced solid tumor such as melanoma, head and neck, liver or kidney cancer. Sequences were derived from CD4+ or CD8+ T cells sorted from blood, sampled in a trial of the OX40 agonist ivuxolimab. This chain uses TRBV2 with TRBJ1-2, with D hard to call. CDR3 loop: CASSGMGYGYTF. The DNA for the CDR3 is TGTGCCAGCAGCGGGATGGGCTATGGCTACACCTTC.